These 26 T cell receptor beta chains were all obtained from the same sample, sequenced in a study of blood T cell repertoires in COVID-19. Measured with immunoSEQ multiplex PCR; TCRdb has only the in-frame clones, and not every one. This sample has about 440,000 clones, with approximately 90% found just once. Material for sequencing was peripheral blood. These receptors all come from a woman between 25 and 40 years old with acute or convalescent COVID-19.

Points on this clone: Other DNA sequences in the sample encode the same CDR3. The gene calls are TRBV29-1 and TRBJ2-4; tentative D call: TRBD1 (6 bases). Germline CDR1 SQVTM, CDR2 ANQGSEA. Trimming left V 6 bases short and J 8 bases short, with 14 bases between. The length of the CDR3 is 12 residues. CDR3 nucleotides: TGCAGCGTGAAACAGGGTGCTGACATTCAGTACTTC. It encodes CSVKQGADIQYF.

V is TRBV5-4 and J is TRBJ2-3, with D hard to call. Germline CDR1 and CDR2: SGHNT and YYREEE (reference sequence). V was clipped by 0 bases and J by 3 bases, with 5 bases between them. The CDR3 has 13 amino acids. The CDR3 coding sequence is TGTGCCAGCAGCTTGGTCCCTACAGATACGCAGTATTTT. Its protein product is CASSLVPTDTQYF.

The chain combines TRBV7-2 with TRBJ2-6; D is possibly TRBD1 (5 bases). The CDR3 is 16 residues long. Trimming left V 2 bases short and J 2 bases short, with 10 bases between. Germline CDR1 reads SGHTA; CDR2 reads FQGNSA. CDR3 bases: TGTGCCAGCAGCTTAAGTAGCAGGGCTGGGGCCAACGTCCTGACTTTC. Translation gives CASSLSSRAGANVLTF. Together with reference TRBV7-2 and TRBJ2-6, the CDR3 gives the full variable domain: GAGVSQSPSNKVTEKGKDVELRCDPISGHTALYWYRQSLGQGLEFLIYFQGNSAPDKSGLPSDRFSAERTGGSVSTLTIQRTQQEDSAVYLCASSLSSRAGANVLTFGAGSRLTVL.

This clone was detected only once. The V gene is TRBV6-5, the J gene TRBJ1-2, with D unresolved. CDR1 MNHEY and CDR2 SVGAGI come from the germline V gene. V was pared by 7 bases and J by 5 bases, with 17 bases between. This CDR3 has 14 residues. As DNA, the CDR3 is TGTGCCAGCACCTCCCGGGGATTATCTTATGGCTACACCTTC. This gives the protein CASTSRGLSYGYTF.

The chain links TRBV19 to TRBJ1-2, with a possible D match to TRBD1 (6 bases). V was shortened by 6 bases and J by 0 bases, with 14 bases between the two germline ends. The CDR3 contains 15 residues. Germline V gene lookup returns CDR1 LNHDA and CDR2 SQIVND (reference sequence). CDR3 amino acids: CASRALDSPNYGYTF. The CDR3 DNA follows: TGTGCCAGTAGAGCTTTGGACAGTCCTAACTATGGCTACACCTTC.

The chain recombines TRBV3-1 (or the pseudogene TRBV3-2) with TRBJ2-5; D unresolved. Trimming stripped 1 base from V and 5 bases from J, with 17 bases between. The germline V gene has CDR1 LGHDT and CDR2 YNNKEL (reference sequence). The CDR3 runs 16 residues. The CDR3 DNA reads as TGTGCCAGCAGCCAAGTAGTGACTCTGGTGAGGGAGACCCAGTACTTC. Its translation: CASSQVVTLVRETQYF.

Points on this clone: At the DNA level, this CDR3 is encoded by other sequences in the same sample as well. This chain joins TRBV5-1 and TRBJ1-1; D gene uncertain. This CDR3 is built from 14 residues. The ends were cut back, 0 bases at V and 5 bases at J, with 11 bases in the middle. In germline, CDR1 is SGHRS, CDR2 YFSETQ. The CDR3 is CASSLAGGVTEAFF. Here the CDR3 DNA reads TGCGCCAGCAGCTTGGCCGGCGGGGTTACTGAAGCTTTCTTT.

This clone appeared a few times. The chain combines TRBV2 with TRBJ2-5; 11 bases agree with TRBD2. The germline gives CDR1 SNHLY, CDR2 FYNNEI. The CDR3 is 15 amino acids. The junction had 4 bases not matched to a gene; V was cut back by 2 bases and J by 5 bases. Here the CDR3 DNA reads TGTGCCAGCAGTGAATTCAGGACTAGCGGGGAGACCCAGTACTTC. Translating it yields CASSEFRTSGETQYF.

V usage is TRBV6-1 and J usage is TRBJ2-7; D is uncertain. V was pared by 3 bases and J by 2 bases, with 11 bases between. The CDR3 covers 14 residues. Germline V gene lookup returns CDR1 MNHNS and CDR2 SASEGT. The CDR3 spells CASSESDIAYEQYF. CDR3 nucleotides: TGTGCCAGCAGTGAGAGTGACATCGCCTACGAGCAGTACTTC.

This chain links TRBV5-1 with TRBJ2-7; D is unresolved. There are 14 residues in the CDR3. CDR1 SGHRS and CDR2 YFSETQ come from the germline V gene. V dropped 4 bases and J dropped 2 bases, with 13 bases sitting between them. As DNA, the CDR3 is TGCGCCAGCAGCCTTAACATCGCAACCTACGAGCAGTACTTC. Its translation is CASSLNIATYEQYF.

This clone was seen more than once but under ten times. The chain uses TRBV5-1 and TRBJ1-4; no clear D. The V end was cut by 0 bases, the J end by 8 bases, with 17 bases between. CDR1 is SGHRS and CDR2 is YFSETQ in the germline V gene. The CDR3 covers 16 residues. This CDR3 reads CASSLDSTRSGEKLFF. Written as DNA, the CDR3 is TGCGCCAGCAGCTTGGATAGCACACGTTCGGGGGAAAAACTGTTTTTT.

DNA for the CDR3: TGTGCCTGGAGCCCACAGGGGGACTATGGCTACACCTTC. Translation gives CAWSPQGDYGYTF. The chain uses TRBV30 and TRBJ1-2, with 8 bases fitting TRBD1. There are 13 residues in the CDR3. V was clipped by 3 bases and J by 3 bases; unmatched bases: 3. Germline V gene lookup returns CDR1 GTSNPN and CDR2 SVGIG (reference sequence).

The chain recombines TRBV12-3 or TRBV12-4 with TRBJ2-7; 7 bases agree with TRBD1. The CDR3 is made up of 13 amino acids. J gave up 5 bases and V 3 bases, and 4 bases lay outside the gene matches. In nucleotides, the CDR3 is TGTGCCAGCAGTTTGCAGGGGGTCCACGAGCAGTACTTC. Residues: CASSLQGVHEQYF.

The chain has TRBV6-5 and TRBJ1-1; 7 bases are shared with TRBD1. The CDR3 contains 14 residues. V dropped 7 bases and J dropped 1; count of bases not matched to a gene: 6. Germline-derived CDR1 and CDR2 are MNHEY and SVGAGI. The CDR3 DNA is TGTGCCAGCAAAATACAGGGGACGAACACTGAAGCTTTCTTT. Protein: CASKIQGTNTEAFF.

CDR3 protein: CATLQIERGEAFF. The CDR3 DNA reads as TGTGCCACCCTACAAATCGAAAGGGGTGAAGCTTTCTTT. This chain uses TRBV18 with TRBJ1-1; weak D call: TRBD1 (5 bases). This CDR3 comprises 13 residues. Germline lookup yields CDR1 KGHSH and CDR2 LQKENI. The ends were cut back, 10 bases at V and 7 bases at J, with 19 bases in the middle.

V usage is TRBV4-1 and J usage is TRBJ2-2, with TRBD2 matching over 9 bases. CDR3 length: 18 residues. The J segment lost 1 base and the V segment lost 0 bases, leaving 6 bases of the junction unmatched. Germline V gene sequence: CDR1 MGHRA, CDR2 YSYEKL. This CDR3 reads CASSQESGLARNTGELFF. CDR3 sequence (DNA): TGCGCCAGCAGCCAAGAATCTGGACTAGCGCGGAACACCGGGGAGCTGTTTTTT.

V is TRBV19 and J is TRBJ2-3; possibly TRBD1 for D (5 bases). V gave up 5 bases and J gave up 9 bases, with 9 bases separating them. CDR3 length: 11 residues. The germline gives CDR1 LNHDA, CDR2 SQIVND (reference sequence). CDR3: CASSLGRTQYF. The DNA for the CDR3 is TGTGCCAGTAGTCTGGGGCGGACGCAGTATTTT. The full variable domain, completed using reference TRBV19 and TRBJ2-3, is DGGITQSPKYLFRKEGQNVTLSCEQNLNHDAMYWYRQDPGQGLRLIYYSQIVNDFQKGDIAEGYSVSREKKESFPLTVTSAQKNPTAFYLCASSLGRTQYFGPGTRLTVL.

This clone has just a few counts. CDR3 sequence reads: CASSLGGLDTDTQYF. The CDR3 DNA is TGTGCCAGCAGCTTAGGGGGCCTCGACACAGATACGCAGTATTTT. This chain links TRBV7-6 with TRBJ2-3; D may be TRBD1 (5 bases). Trimming took off 1 base at V and 2 bases at J, with 10 bases between the two ends. In germline, CDR1 is SGHVS, CDR2 FNYEAQ. This CDR3 contains 15 residues. The full variable domain, with the rest looked up from reference TRBV7-6 and TRBJ2-3, is GAGVSQSPRYKVTKRGQDVALRCDPISGHVSLYWYRQALGQGPEFLTYFNYEAQQDKSGLPNDRFSAERPEGSISTLTIQRTEQRDSAMYRCASSLGGLDTDTQYFGPGTRLTVL.

The chain couples TRBV9 to TRBJ2-6; tentatively, D is TRBD1 (6 bases). V lost 4 bases to trimming and J lost 0 bases, with 23 bases between them. The CDR3 sequence is 20 residues long. CDR1 is SGDLS and CDR2 is YYNGEE in the germline V gene. The CDR3, as DNA: TGTGCCAGCAGCACACGGACACGGGGTGGGGGCCCCTCTGGGGCCAACGTCCTGACTTTC. Residues: CASSTRTRGGGPSGANVLTF.

The chain has TRBV6-5 and TRBJ1-4; D possibly corresponds to TRBD1 (5 bases). The CDR3 has 16 residues. CDR1 and CDR2 from the germline V gene are MNHEY and SVGAGI. Trimming stripped 4 bases from V and 0 bases from J, with 12 bases between. In DNA form, the CDR3 reads TGTGCCAGCAGTTTCGACGCAGGGTCAACTAATGAAAAACTGTTTTTT. Its translation is CASSFDAGSTNEKLFF.

This rearrangement joins TRBV6-5 to TRBJ2-1; 7 bases map to TRBD2. The CDR3 totals 13 residues. The J segment lost 7 bases and the V segment lost 6 bases, leaving 6 bases of the junction unmatched. The germline V gene has CDR1 MNHEY and CDR2 SVGAGI. The CDR3 region has the DNA TGTGCCAGCAGGCGGCGGGGAGGGAATGAGCAGTTCTTC. Its protein product is CASRRRGGNEQFF.

J is TRBJ2-1 and V is TRBV28; possible D gene TRBD2, 7 bases. V lost 0 bases to trimming and J lost 2 bases, with 17 bases between them. The CDR3 sequence is 18 residues long. Germline assignment: CDR1 MDHEN and CDR2 SYDVKM. CDR3 residues: CASSLWGGAPEAYNEQFF. In DNA form, the CDR3 reads TGTGCCAGCAGTTTATGGGGGGGGGCCCCCGAAGCCTACAATGAGCAGTTCTTC.

This clone was detected once. This sequence joins TRBV30 and TRBJ2-2; the match to TRBD1 covers 7 bases. The CDR3 totals 13 residues. The ends lost 5 bases at V and 5 bases at J; junction bases unmatched: 5. CDR1 is GTSNPN, CDR2 SVGIG, per germline (reference sequence). CDR3 region: CAWAGTATGELFF. The CDR3 region has the DNA TGTGCCTGGGCCGGGACAGCGACCGGGGAGCTGTTTTTT.

This chain uses TRBV9 with TRBJ2-1; TRBD2 might be the D (5 bases). V gave up 3 bases and J gave up 0 bases, with 10 bases separating them. The CDR3 runs 15 residues. The V gene's germline CDR1 is SGDLS and CDR2 YYNGEE. CDR3 coding DNA: TGTGCCAGCAGCGCTACGGGAAACTCCTACAATGAGCAGTTCTTC. This sequence encodes CASSATGNSYNEQFF.

The V and J genes are TRBV5-3 and TRBJ2-5; 13 bases match TRBD2. TRBV5-3 is an open reading frame whose function is uncertain. This CDR3 region has 20 residues. J gave up 0 bases and V 2 bases, and 13 bases lay outside the gene matches. CDR3 residues: CARSFHLEGTSGEDQETQYF. CDR3 nucleotide sequence: TGTGCCAGAAGCTTTCATTTGGAGGGGACTAGCGGGGAGGACCAAGAGACCCAGTACTTC.

The chain has TRBV16 and TRBJ1-4; D ambiguous. Germline V CDR1 and CDR2: KGHSY, FQNENV. The length of the CDR3 is 16 residues. The V end lost 2 bases, the J end lost 6 bases, and 16 bases lay between the germline ends. The CDR3 DNA sequence: TGTGCCAGCAGCCAAAAAAGATCCGGTTACTATGAAAAACTGTTTTTT. This translates into CASSQKRSGYYEKLFF.